The sequence of this T cell receptor beta chain was determined in a study of cytomegalovirus exposure and HLA in healthy donors. As regards this clone: As yet, its antigen is unknown.

The study, taken as a whole, reports: A subsequent analysis found that TCR clusters from the first cohort also tended to co-occur in the 120 or so validation repertoires, with approximately 94% of cluster scores above 0. Researchers counted 164 TCR beta chains as cytomegalovirus-associated. Cytomegalovirus status, reportedly, was diagnosed with high specificity and sensitivity by the classifier.

Assay used: immunoSEQ multiplex PCR; TCRdb lists only in-frame clones, some missing. This sample has 120,000 or so clones, with more than 75% found just once. The junction had 1 base not matched to a gene; V was cut back by 4 bases and J by 5 bases. The CDR3 consists of 14 residues. From germline, CDR1 is MGHRA and CDR2 YSYEKL. The chain couples TRBV4-1 to TRBJ2-2; 10 bases agree with TRBD1. The TCR originated in a woman under 40 in good health and CMV-seronegative. The sequencing input was PBMCs. For the CDR3, the DNA is TGCGCCAGCAGCCCGGGACAGGGGACCGGGGAGCTGTTTTTT. It encodes CASSPGQGTGELFF.